This paragraph covers one TCR beta chain sequence. Antigen: not known. One end of the junction varies from germline; a read error may be responsible. Before thyroid surgery, none of the patients had received any treatment. This sample stems from a study of metastatic and nonmetastatic thyroid tumors. Overall study: Across blood and tumor or nodule tissue, repertoires from malignant and benign thyroid patients were compared with one another.

Study findings and constraints: TCR beta diversity was reportedly significantly higher in malignant thyroid tumors than benign nodules, in blood and tumor.

Original processing notes: Between-group CDR3 differences, defined by clinicopathological status, yielded a distant-metastasis classifier for papillary thyroid cancer. MiXCR re-clonotyped the PCR reads for TCRdb. These V and J calls derive from TCRdb rather than the authors' analysis. The sample contains about 27,000 clones, around 16% of which appear only once. The sequenced sample consisted of blood. The receptor's source is a male donor with papillary thyroid cancer or a benign thyroid nodule (not recorded which). Some clones in this sample may be carry-over from other donors' samples.

CDR3 amino acids: CAISIANSPLHF. CDR3 nucleotides: TGTGCCATCAGCATCGCCAATTCACCCCTTCACTTT. The rearrangement uses TRBV12-3 or TRBV12-4 and TRBJ1-6, with D uncertain. CDR3 length: 12 residues.